The 32 T cell receptor beta chains given below trace back to one sample, sequenced in a study of cytomegalovirus exposure and HLA in healthy donors. Primers included in the PCR were 60 Vbeta and 13 Jbeta primers. Only in-frame clones appear in the TCRdb table, and some are missing; sequencing was by immunoSEQ multiplex PCR. The profile shows 180,000 or so clones, about 80% of them singletons. Sequencing input: PBMCs. The receptor source for this set is a woman aged 30 to 39 in good health and CMV-seropositive.

V is TRBV5-1 and J is TRBJ2-7; D may be TRBD2 (5 bases). The CDR3 consists of 13 residues. The germline V gene encodes CDR1 SGHRS and CDR2 YFSETQ. The V end was cut by 3 bases, the J end by 6 bases, with 13 bases between. CDR3 loop: CASSSDGVGEQYF. The CDR3 bases are TGCGCCAGCAGCTCTGACGGGGTCGGCGAGCAGTACTTC.

This chain joins TRBV25-1 and TRBJ2-7, with D possibly matching TRBD2 (6 bases). The CDR3 covers 15 residues. Trimming left V 3 bases short and J 0 bases short, with 12 bases between. Germline values: CDR1 MGHDK, CDR2 SYGVNS. The CDR3 coding sequence is TGTGCCAGCAGTGATTCGGGGGTCCTCTCCTACGAGCAGTACTTC. Its translation: CASSDSGVLSYEQYF.

The gene calls are TRBV5-1 and TRBJ2-7; a weak D match, TRBD2 (6 bases). V lost 0 bases to trimming and J lost 2 bases, with 12 bases between them. Germline CDR1 SGHRS, CDR2 YFSETQ. The CDR3 contains 15 residues. This CDR3 reads CASSLESSATYEQYF. The DNA of the CDR3 is TGCGCCAGCAGCTTGGAGTCTAGCGCGACCTACGAGCAGTACTTC.

The V gene is TRBV10-2, the J gene TRBJ2-7; D possibly corresponds to TRBD1 (5 bases). Germline-derived CDR1 and CDR2 are WSHSY and SAAADI. V lost 6 bases and J 3 bases, leaving 9 bases between the germline ends. The CDR3 spans 12 residues. The CDR3 sequence: CASSDSLYEQYF. Here the CDR3 DNA reads TGCGCCAGCAGCGACAGCCTCTACGAGCAGTACTTC.

This clone was seen more than once but under ten times. The chain uses TRBV7-2 and TRBJ1-4; 7 nucleotides line up with TRBD1. With 5 bases clipped from V and 0 bases from J, the junction kept 6 bases outside the gene matches. The CDR3 is 16 amino acids. Looked up from germline, CDR1 is SGHTA and CDR2 is FQGNSA. This chain's CDR3 is CASSRTGYATNEKLFF. The CDR3 DNA follows: TGTGCCAGCAGCCGGACAGGTTATGCAACTAATGAAAAACTGTTTTTT.

The J gene is TRBJ1-5, the V gene TRBV15; D is unclear. CDR1 is LNHNV and CDR2 is YYDKDF in the germline V gene (reference sequence). Trimming took off 8 bases at V and 5 bases at J, with 13 bases between the two ends. The CDR3 consists of 13 residues. Written as DNA, the CDR3 is TGTGCCACCTCCGTCCGGGTCGATCAGCCCCAGCATTTT. This encodes CATSVRVDQPQHF.

The chain recombines TRBV11-2 with TRBJ1-2; D is ambiguous. The length of the CDR3 is 16 residues. Trimming removed 5 bases at V and 3 bases at J, with 19 bases between. From germline, CDR1 is SGHAT and CDR2 FQNNGV. In DNA, the CDR3 is TGTGCCAGCAGCCCTATCTTATCCCCAGGATACTATGGCTACACCTTC. Residues: CASSPILSPGYYGYTF.

This rearrangement joins TRBV7-6 to TRBJ2-1, with 9 nucleotides matching TRBD2. Germline V gene lookup returns CDR1 SGHVS and CDR2 FNYEAQ. The CDR3 is 18 amino acids. Trimming removed 5 bases from V and 0 bases from J; junction bases left unmatched: 11. The CDR3 loop is CASSPRLAERSSYNEQFF. CDR3 bases: TGTGCCAGCAGCCCCCGACTAGCGGAGAGATCCTCCTACAATGAGCAGTTCTTC. Combining the CDR3 with reference TRBV7-6 and TRBJ2-1 gives the whole variable domain GAGVSQSPRYKVTKRGQDVALRCDPISGHVSLYWYRQALGQGPEFLTYFNYEAQQDKSGLPNDRFSAERPEGSISTLTIQRTEQRDSAMYRCASSPRLAERSSYNEQFFGPGTRLTVL.

In this sample, this clone turned up once. This rearrangement joins TRBV19 to TRBJ1-5; D may be TRBD1 (6 bases). This CDR3 has 16 residues. V lost 4 bases to trimming and J lost 3 bases, with 16 bases between them. Per germline, CDR1 LNHDA and CDR2 SQIVND (reference sequence). For the CDR3, the DNA is TGTGCCAGTAGTACCCGGAGACAGGTAAACAATCAGCCCCAGCATTTT. Amino acids: CASSTRRQVNNQPQHF. The full variable domain, completed using reference TRBV19 and TRBJ1-5, is DGGITQSPKYLFRKEGQNVTLSCEQNLNHDAMYWYRQDPGQGLRLIYYSQIVNDFQKGDIAEGYSVSREKKESFPLTVTSAQKNPTAFYLCASSTRRQVNNQPQHFGDGTRLSIL.

This clone was counted only a few times. CDR3 loop: CASSGGDQPQHF. The CDR3 coding sequence is TGTGCCAGCTCCGGGGGGGATCAGCCCCAGCATTTT. The chain is built from TRBV10-3 and TRBJ1-5, with D possibly TRBD1 on 5 matching bases. The germline gives CDR1 ENHRY, CDR2 SYGVKD. CDR3 length: 12 residues. Trimming took off 10 bases at V and 5 bases at J, with 12 bases between the two ends.

This clone was seen a few times. This chain uses TRBV27 with TRBJ1-2; the D gene is possibly TRBD1 (5 bases). CDR3 size: 12 residues. CDR1 and CDR2 from the germline V gene are MNHEY and SMNVEV (reference sequence). Trimming took 6 bases from V and 5 from J, leaving 10 bases between them. In DNA form, the CDR3 reads TGTGCCAGCAGACATGACAGATATGGCTACACCTTC. This gives the protein CASRHDRYGYTF.

The chain combines TRBV6-5 with TRBJ2-2; a weak D match, TRBD1 (9 bases). The germline V gene encodes CDR1 MNHEY and CDR2 SVGAGI. CDR3 length: 15 amino acids. V was trimmed by 10 bases and J by 2 bases, leaving 17 bases between them. CDR3 in DNA: TGTGCCACGGGGGGGGACAGGGAAAACACCGGGGAGCTGTTTTTT. It is translated as CATGGDRENTGELFF.

The V gene is TRBV9, the J gene TRBJ2-5; 11 positions match TRBD2. The junction had 7 bases not matched to a gene; V was cut back by 3 bases and J by 3 bases. Germline V gene data show CDR1 as SGDLS and CDR2 as YYNGEE. The CDR3 has 16 residues. CDR3 in amino acids: CASSEGATSGKETQYF. CDR3 DNA sequence: TGTGCCAGCAGCGAGGGGGCGACTAGCGGGAAAGAGACCCAGTACTTC.

DNA of the CDR3: TGTGCCAGCAGCGAGGTCCCGGGACTGAGCAGACCTAGCACAGATACGCAGTATTTT. It codes for CASSEVPGLSRPSTDTQYF. The chain has TRBV7-9 and TRBJ2-3; weak D call: TRBD2 (6 bases). V dropped 5 bases and J dropped 0 bases, with 24 bases sitting between them. Germline lookup yields CDR1 SEHNR and CDR2 FQNEAQ (reference sequence). The CDR3 runs to 19 residues.

CDR3 in DNA: TGCAGTGCATGCCCGGGGGTTACGCAGTATTTT. It codes for CSACPGVTQYF. The chain couples TRBV20-1 to TRBJ2-3, with a possible D match to TRBD2 (6 bases). The CDR3 is 11 residues long. Germline CDR1 DFQATT, CDR2 SNEGSKA (reference sequence). V shed 6 bases and J shed 8 bases, with 12 bases lying between them.

CDR3 protein: CASSLGFVGSSYNEQFF. In nucleotides, the CDR3 is TGTGCCAGCAGCTTAGGGTTTGTGGGGAGCTCCTACAATGAGCAGTTCTTC. This sequence joins TRBV7-8 and TRBJ2-1; maybe TRBD2 (5 bases). The V gene's germline CDR1 is SGHVS and CDR2 FQNEAQ. Deletions cut 1 base from V and 0 bases from J, with 13 bases between. The CDR3 has 17 amino acids. Based on the CDR3 plus reference TRBV7-8 and TRBJ2-1, the full variable domain is GAGVSQSPRYKVAKRGQDVALRCDPISGHVSLFWYQQALGQGPEFLTYFQNEAQLDKSGLPSDRFFAERPEGSVSTLKIQRTQQEDSAVYLCASSLGFVGSSYNEQFFGPGTRLTVL.

The chain combines TRBV7-7 with TRBJ1-1; TRBD1 matches at 8 bases. CDR1 SSHAT and CDR2 FNYEAQ come from the germline V gene (reference sequence). J was trimmed by 4 bases and V by 5 bases; bases with no gene match: 3. The CDR3 has 13 residues. The CDR3 is CASSLDRATEAFF. CDR3 sequence (DNA): TGTGCCAGCAGCCTGGACAGGGCCACTGAAGCTTTCTTT.

For this clone: One junction end disagrees with the germline gene, perhaps due to a read error. V gene TRBV19 combines with J gene TRBJ1-2; TRBD1 aligns across 7 bases. CDR1 is LNHDA, CDR2 SQIVND, per germline (reference sequence). CDR3 length: 12 residues. The CDR3 sequence is CASSPRDRYPNF. Here the CDR3 DNA reads TGTGCCAGTAGTCCGAGGGACAGATATCCAAACTTC.

This clone was recorded only once. The chain couples TRBV10-3 to TRBJ1-2; no clear D. The CDR3 extends over 14 amino acids. Germline CDR1 ENHRY, CDR2 SYGVKD. V dropped 2 bases and J dropped 2 bases, with 9 bases sitting between them. For the CDR3, the DNA is TGTGCCATCAGTGAGATCGCACGGAACTATGGCTACACCTTC. It encodes CAISEIARNYGYTF.

The chain links TRBV7-2 to TRBJ2-7; D might be TRBD1 (7 bases). Per the germline V gene, CDR1 is SGHTA and CDR2 is FQGNSA. The CDR3 totals 14 residues. The germline V and J ends were trimmed by 1 base and 5 bases, with 12 bases remaining between them. The CDR3 sequence: CASSLVGGGHEQYF. Written as DNA, the CDR3 is TGTGCCAGCAGCTTAGTTGGAGGGGGCCACGAGCAGTACTTC.

The chain employs TRBV5-1 and TRBJ2-7; TRBD1 agrees at 7 bases. This CDR3 is 14 amino acids long. J lost 7 bases, V lost 0 bases, and 7 bases had no gene match. The germline CDR1 and CDR2 sequences are SGHRS and YFSETQ. The CDR3 DNA is TGCGCCAGCAGCTTGGGACAGGGACGTGCGGAGCAGTACTTC. It yields the protein CASSLGQGRAEQYF.

The sample holds a few counts of this clone. This chain joins TRBV7-6 and TRBJ2-7; TRBD2 is a possible D gene (5 bases). Germline values: CDR1 SGHVS, CDR2 FNYEAQ. There are 15 residues in the CDR3. V lost 0 bases and J 0 bases, leaving 9 bases between the germline ends. CDR3 in amino acids: CASSLAGESSYEQYF. The DNA for the CDR3 is TGTGCCAGCAGCTTAGCGGGAGAGAGCTCCTACGAGCAGTACTTC.

The chain couples TRBV27 to TRBJ1-1, with TRBD1 matching 8 bases. The V gene end was trimmed by 6 bases and the J gene end by 0 bases; junction bases not matched to a gene: 9. Germline CDR1 and CDR2: MNHEY and SMNVEV (reference sequence). The CDR3 length is 16 residues. CDR3: CASRRRGGQVNTEAFF. The CDR3 region has the DNA TGTGCCAGCAGACGGAGAGGGGGACAGGTGAACACTGAAGCTTTCTTT.

The genes are TRBV27 and TRBJ2-7; 11 bases align to TRBD2. The CDR3 runs to 15 residues. V shed 5 bases and J 5 bases; nucleotides not matched to a gene: 8. Germline V CDR1 and CDR2: MNHEY, SMNVEV (reference sequence). The CDR3 coding sequence is TGTGCCAGCAGTCCAAGACTAGCGGGACACAACGAGCAGTACTTC. Amino acids: CASSPRLAGHNEQYF.

The gene calls are TRBV5-1 and TRBJ1-5; D possibly corresponds to TRBD1 (5 bases). The CDR3 covers 13 residues. The germline CDR1 and CDR2 sequences are SGHRS and YFSETQ. V was trimmed by 7 bases and J by 3 bases, leaving 11 bases between them. The CDR3 spells CASCDSPNQPQHF. CDR3 DNA sequence: TGCGCCAGCTGCGACAGCCCCAATCAGCCCCAGCATTTT.

Only one count was recorded for this clone. The chain combines TRBV19 with TRBJ1-1; 7 nucleotides line up with TRBD1. The germline CDR1 and CDR2 sequences are LNHDA and SQIVND (reference sequence). J was trimmed by 5 bases and V by 3 bases; bases with no gene match: 9. The CDR3 is 15 amino acids. Written as DNA, the CDR3 is TGTGCCAGTAGTATTATACAGGGGACGAGGACTGAAGCTTTCTTT. It yields the protein CASSIIQGTRTEAFF.

The CDR3 DNA reads TGTGCCAGCTCACCCTCGGCGGGGCTGGGCAATGAGCAGTTCTTC. This codes for CASSPSAGLGNEQFF. The rearrangement links TRBV18 to TRBJ2-1; weak D call: TRBD2 (6 bases). The CDR3 totals 15 residues. Germline V CDR1 and CDR2: KGHSH, LQKENI. V was pared by 3 bases and J by 6 bases, with 15 bases between. The variable domain in full, completed from reference TRBV18 and TRBJ2-1, reads NAGVMQNPRHLVRRRGQEARLRCSPMKGHSHVYWYRQLPEEGLKFMVYLQKENIIDESGMPKERFSAEFPKEGPSILRIQQVVRGDSAAYFCASSPSAGLGNEQFFGPGTRLTVL.

This chain uses TRBV5-1 with TRBJ2-7; 8 nucleotides match TRBD2. The CDR3 loop spans 13 amino acids. V lost 2 bases, J lost 6 bases, and 4 bases stayed unmatched. Germline CDR1 reads SGHRS; CDR2 reads YFSETQ. The CDR3 nucleotides are TGCGCCAGCAGCTTCGGGAGGGGCGGCGAGCAGTACTTC. It yields the protein CASSFGRGGEQYF.

The J gene is TRBJ2-7, the V gene TRBV7-8; TRBD2 aligns across 9 bases. Trimming removed 2 bases from V and 4 bases from J; junction bases left unmatched: 3. This CDR3 has 14 residues. Germline loops: CDR1 SGHVS, CDR2 FQNEAQ. In DNA form, the CDR3 reads TGTGCCAGCAGCTTATCCGGACTAGCGTACGAGCAGTACTTC. Protein sequence: CASSLSGLAYEQYF.

The chain uses TRBV19 and TRBJ2-1, with TRBD2 as a possible D gene (5 bases). V was trimmed by 4 bases and J by 6 bases, leaving 25 bases between them. CDR1 is LNHDA, CDR2 SQIVND, per germline (reference sequence). This CDR3 spans 18 amino acids. The CDR3 DNA reads TGTGCCAGTAGTACCTCCTTGGGAGTCCCCCTAGTTCGCAATGAGCAGTTCTTC. Translating it yields CASSTSLGVPLVRNEQFF.

V usage is TRBV5-6 and J usage is TRBJ2-7; D is undetermined. The CDR3 sequence is 14 residues long. Looked up from germline, CDR1 is SGHDT and CDR2 is YYEEEE. The V gene lost 3 bases and the J gene lost 3 bases, with 13 bases spanning the gap. CDR3 sequence reads: CASSSELLLYEQYF. In nucleotides, the CDR3 is TGTGCCAGCAGCTCAGAACTACTTCTCTACGAGCAGTACTTC. Based on the CDR3 plus reference TRBV5-6 and TRBJ2-7, the full variable domain is DAGVTQSPTHLIKTRGQQVTLRCSPKSGHDTVSWYQQALGQGPQFIFQYYEEEERQRGNFPDRFSGHQFPNYSSELNVNALLLGDSALYLCASSSELLLYEQYFGPGTRLTVT.

V and J are TRBV10-2 and TRBJ2-1, with 8 bases matching TRBD2. The J segment lost 6 bases and the V segment lost 0 bases, leaving 10 bases of the junction unmatched. Germline lookup yields CDR1 WSHSY and CDR2 SAAADI. The CDR3 contains 17 residues. The CDR3 protein is CASSESIRLARTNEQFF. As DNA, the CDR3 is TGCGCCAGCAGTGAGTCCATCAGACTAGCGAGAACCAATGAGCAGTTCTTC.